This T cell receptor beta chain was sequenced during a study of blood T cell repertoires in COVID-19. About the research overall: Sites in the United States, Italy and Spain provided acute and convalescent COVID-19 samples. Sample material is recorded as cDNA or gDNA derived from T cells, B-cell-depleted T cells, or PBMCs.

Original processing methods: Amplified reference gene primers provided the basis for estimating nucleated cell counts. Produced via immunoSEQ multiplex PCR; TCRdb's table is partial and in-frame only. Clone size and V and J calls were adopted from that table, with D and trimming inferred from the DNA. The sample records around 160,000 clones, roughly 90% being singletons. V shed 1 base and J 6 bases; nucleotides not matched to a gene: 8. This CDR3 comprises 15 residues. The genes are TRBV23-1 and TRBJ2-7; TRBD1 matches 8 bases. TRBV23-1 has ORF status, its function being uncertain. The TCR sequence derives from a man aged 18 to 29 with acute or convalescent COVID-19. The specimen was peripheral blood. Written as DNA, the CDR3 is TGCGCCAGCAGTCAATACCACAGGGGGGACGGCGAGCAGTACTTC. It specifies CASSQYHRGDGEQYF.